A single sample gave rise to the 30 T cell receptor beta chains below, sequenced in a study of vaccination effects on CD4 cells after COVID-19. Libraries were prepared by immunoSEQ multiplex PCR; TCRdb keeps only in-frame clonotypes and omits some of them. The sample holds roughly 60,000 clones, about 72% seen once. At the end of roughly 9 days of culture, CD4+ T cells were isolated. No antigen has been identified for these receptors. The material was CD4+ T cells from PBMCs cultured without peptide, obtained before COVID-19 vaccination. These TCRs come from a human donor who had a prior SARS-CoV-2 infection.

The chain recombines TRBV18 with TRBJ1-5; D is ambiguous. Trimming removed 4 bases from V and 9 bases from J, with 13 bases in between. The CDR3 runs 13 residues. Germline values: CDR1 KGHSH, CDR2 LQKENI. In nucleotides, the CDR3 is TGTGCCAGCTCACTGGCCGGGCGGCCGCCCCAGCATTTT. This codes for CASSLAGRPPQHF.

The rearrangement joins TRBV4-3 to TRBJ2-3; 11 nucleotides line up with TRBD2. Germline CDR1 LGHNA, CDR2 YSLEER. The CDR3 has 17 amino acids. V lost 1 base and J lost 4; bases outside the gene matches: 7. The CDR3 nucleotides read TGCGCCAGCAGCCAAGGACTAGCGGGATCACTGGCAGATACGCAGTATTTT. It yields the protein CASSQGLAGSLADTQYF.

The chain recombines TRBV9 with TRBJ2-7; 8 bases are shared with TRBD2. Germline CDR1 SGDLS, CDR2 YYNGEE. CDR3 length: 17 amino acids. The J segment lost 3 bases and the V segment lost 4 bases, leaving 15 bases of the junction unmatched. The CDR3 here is CASSPPFETSGRYEQYF. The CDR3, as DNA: TGTGCCAGCAGCCCCCCTTTCGAAACTAGCGGTCGCTACGAGCAGTACTTC.

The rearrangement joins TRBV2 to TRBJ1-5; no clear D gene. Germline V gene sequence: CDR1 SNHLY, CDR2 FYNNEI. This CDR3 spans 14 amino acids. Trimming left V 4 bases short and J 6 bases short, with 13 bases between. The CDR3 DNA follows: TGTGCCAGCAGTGTTTCGTCGGGGTTTCAGCCCCAGCATTTT. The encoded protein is CASSVSSGFQPQHF.

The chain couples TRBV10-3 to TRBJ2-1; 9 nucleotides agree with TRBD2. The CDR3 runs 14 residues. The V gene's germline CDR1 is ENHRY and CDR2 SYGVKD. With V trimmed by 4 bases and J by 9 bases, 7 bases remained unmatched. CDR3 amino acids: CAISVGGGVSEQFF. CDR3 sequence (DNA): TGTGCCATCAGTGTGGGCGGGGGGGTGAGTGAGCAGTTCTTC.

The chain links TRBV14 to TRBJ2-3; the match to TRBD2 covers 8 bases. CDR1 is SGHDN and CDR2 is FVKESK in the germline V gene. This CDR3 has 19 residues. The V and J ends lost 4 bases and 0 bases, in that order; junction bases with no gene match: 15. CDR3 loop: CASSPGPAGVRGSTDTQYF. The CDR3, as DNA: TGTGCCAGCAGCCCTGGACCAGCGGGAGTGAGAGGGAGCACAGATACGCAGTATTTT.

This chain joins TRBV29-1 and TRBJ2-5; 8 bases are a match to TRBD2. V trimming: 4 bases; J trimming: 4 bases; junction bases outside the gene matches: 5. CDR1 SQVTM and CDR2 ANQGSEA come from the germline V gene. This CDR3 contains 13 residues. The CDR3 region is CSVGRGGRETQYF. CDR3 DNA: TGCAGCGTTGGACGGGGGGGGCGAGAGACCCAGTACTTC.

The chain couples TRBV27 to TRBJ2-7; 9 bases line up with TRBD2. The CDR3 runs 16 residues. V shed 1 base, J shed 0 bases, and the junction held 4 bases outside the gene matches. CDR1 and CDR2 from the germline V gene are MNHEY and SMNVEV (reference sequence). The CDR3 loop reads CASSLFGGRGSYEQYF. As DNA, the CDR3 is TGTGCCAGCAGTTTATTCGGCGGGAGGGGCTCCTACGAGCAGTACTTC.

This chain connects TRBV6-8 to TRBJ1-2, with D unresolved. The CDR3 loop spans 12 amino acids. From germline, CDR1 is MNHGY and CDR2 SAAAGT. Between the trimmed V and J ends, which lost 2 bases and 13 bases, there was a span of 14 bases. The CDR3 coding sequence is TGTGCCAGCAGTTACCCAGTCACAGTTCTCACCTTC. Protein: CASSYPVTVLTF.

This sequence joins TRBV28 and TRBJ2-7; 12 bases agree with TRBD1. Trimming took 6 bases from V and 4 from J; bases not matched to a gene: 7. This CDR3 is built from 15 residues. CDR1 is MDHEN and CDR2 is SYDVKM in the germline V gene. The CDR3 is CASSTPGQGAYEQYF. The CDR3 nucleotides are TGTGCCAGCAGCACCCCGGGACAGGGGGCTTACGAGCAGTACTTC.

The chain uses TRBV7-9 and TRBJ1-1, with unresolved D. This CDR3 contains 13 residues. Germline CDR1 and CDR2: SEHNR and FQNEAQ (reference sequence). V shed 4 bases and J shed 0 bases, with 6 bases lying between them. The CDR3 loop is CASSWVMNTEAFF. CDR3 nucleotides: TGTGCCAGCAGCTGGGTCATGAACACTGAAGCTTTCTTT.

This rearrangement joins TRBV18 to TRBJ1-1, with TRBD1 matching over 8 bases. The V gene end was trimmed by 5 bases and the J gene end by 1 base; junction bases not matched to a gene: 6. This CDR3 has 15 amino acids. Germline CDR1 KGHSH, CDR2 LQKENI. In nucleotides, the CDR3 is TGTGCCAGCTCAGGAGCCACAGGGGGGAACACTGAAGCTTTCTTT. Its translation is CASSGATGGNTEAFF.

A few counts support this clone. Written as DNA, the CDR3 is TGTGCCAGCAGCTTGGTTTGGGACAGGGATTATGGCTACACCTTC. It translates to CASSLVWDRDYGYTF. V usage is TRBV5-5 and J usage is TRBJ1-2; 9 bases align to TRBD1. Germline V lookup: CDR1 SGHKS, CDR2 YYEKEE (reference sequence). V dropped 0 bases and J dropped 5; count of bases not matched to a gene: 5. The CDR3 is 15 amino acids.

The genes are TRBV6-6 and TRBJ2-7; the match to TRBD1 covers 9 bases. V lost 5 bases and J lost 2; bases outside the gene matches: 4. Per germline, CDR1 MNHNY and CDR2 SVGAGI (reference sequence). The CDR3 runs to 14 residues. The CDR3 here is CASSVGTGTYEQYF. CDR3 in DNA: TGTGCCAGCAGTGTGGGGACAGGGACCTACGAGCAGTACTTC.

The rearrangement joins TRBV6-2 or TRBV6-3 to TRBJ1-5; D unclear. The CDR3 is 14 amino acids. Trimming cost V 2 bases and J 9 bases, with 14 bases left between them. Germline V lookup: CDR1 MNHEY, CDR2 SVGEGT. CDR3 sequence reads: CASSYMGGSTPQHF. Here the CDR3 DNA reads TGTGCCAGCAGTTACATGGGAGGTAGTACGCCCCAGCATTTT.

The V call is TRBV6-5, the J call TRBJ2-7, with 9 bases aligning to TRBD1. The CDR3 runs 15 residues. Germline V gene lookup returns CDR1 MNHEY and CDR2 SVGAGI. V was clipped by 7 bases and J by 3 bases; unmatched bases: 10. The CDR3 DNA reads TGTGCCAGCACTCGACAGGGGGAGAACATCTACGAGCAGTACTTC. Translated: CASTRQGENIYEQYF.

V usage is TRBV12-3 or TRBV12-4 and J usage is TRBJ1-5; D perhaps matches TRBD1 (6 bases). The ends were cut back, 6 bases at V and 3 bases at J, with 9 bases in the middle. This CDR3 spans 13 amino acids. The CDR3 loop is CASRDSLNQPQHF. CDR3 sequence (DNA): TGTGCCAGCAGGGACAGCCTCAATCAGCCCCAGCATTTT.

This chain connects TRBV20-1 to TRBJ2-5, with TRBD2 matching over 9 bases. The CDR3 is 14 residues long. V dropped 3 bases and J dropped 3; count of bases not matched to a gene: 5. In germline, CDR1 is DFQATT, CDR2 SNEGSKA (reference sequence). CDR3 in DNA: TGCAGTGCTAGTTTTGCGGGGGGGGAAGAGACCCAGTACTTC. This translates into CSASFAGGEETQYF.

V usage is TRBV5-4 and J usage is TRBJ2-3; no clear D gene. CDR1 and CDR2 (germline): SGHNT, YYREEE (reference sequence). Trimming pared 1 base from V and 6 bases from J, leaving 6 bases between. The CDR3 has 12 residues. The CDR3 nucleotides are TGTGCCAGCAGCTTGTCCGGGGATACGCAGTATTTT. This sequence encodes CASSLSGDTQYF. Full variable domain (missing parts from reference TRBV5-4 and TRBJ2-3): ETGVTQSPTHLIKTRGQQVTLRCSSQSGHNTVSWYQQALGQGPQFIFQYYREEENGRGNFPPRFSGLQFPNYSSELNVNALELDDSALYLCASSLSGDTQYFGPGTRLTVL.

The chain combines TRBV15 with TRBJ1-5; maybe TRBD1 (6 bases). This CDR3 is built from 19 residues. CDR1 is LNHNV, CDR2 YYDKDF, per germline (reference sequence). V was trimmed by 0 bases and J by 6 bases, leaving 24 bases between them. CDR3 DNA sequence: TGTGCCACCAGCAGAGATCCACGGGAGACTGGGGGCCCGGGTCAGCCCCAGCATTTT. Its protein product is CATSRDPRETGGPGQPQHF.

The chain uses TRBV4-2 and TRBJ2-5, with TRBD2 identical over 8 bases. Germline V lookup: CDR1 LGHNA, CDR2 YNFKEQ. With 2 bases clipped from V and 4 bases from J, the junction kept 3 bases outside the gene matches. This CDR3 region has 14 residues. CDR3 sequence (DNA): TGTGCCAGCAGCCAACCCGGGGGGGGAGAGACCCAGTACTTC. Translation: CASSQPGGGETQYF.

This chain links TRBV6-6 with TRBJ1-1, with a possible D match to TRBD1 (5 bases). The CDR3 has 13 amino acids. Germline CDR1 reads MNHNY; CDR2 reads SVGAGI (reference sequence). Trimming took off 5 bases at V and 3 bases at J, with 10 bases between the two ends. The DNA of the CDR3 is TGTGCCAGCAGTCCCTCAGGGTACACTGAAGCTTTCTTT. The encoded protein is CASSPSGYTEAFF.

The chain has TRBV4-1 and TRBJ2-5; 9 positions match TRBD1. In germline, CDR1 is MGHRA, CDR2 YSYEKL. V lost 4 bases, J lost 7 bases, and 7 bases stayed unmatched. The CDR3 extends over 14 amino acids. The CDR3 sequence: CASSLGQGGRTQYF. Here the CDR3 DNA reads TGCGCCAGCAGCCTGGGACAGGGTGGGCGGACCCAGTACTTC.

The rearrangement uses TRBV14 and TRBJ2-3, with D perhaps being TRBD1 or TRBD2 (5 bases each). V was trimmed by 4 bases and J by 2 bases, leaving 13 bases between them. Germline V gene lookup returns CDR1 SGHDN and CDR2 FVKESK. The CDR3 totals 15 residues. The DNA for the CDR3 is TGTGCCAGCAGCCCCCGAGGGACCATCACAGATACGCAGTATTTT. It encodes CASSPRGTITDTQYF. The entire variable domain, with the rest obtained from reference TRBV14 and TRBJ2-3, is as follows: EAGVTQFPSHSVIEKGQTVTLRCDPISGHDNLYWYRRVMGKEIKFLLHFVKESKQDESGMPNNRFLAERTGGTYSTLKVQPAELEDSGVYFCASSPRGTITDTQYFGPGTRLTVL.

This CDR3 is CASSPGLALFEQYF. CDR3 nucleotides: TGTGCCAGCTCCCCCGGACTAGCGCTTTTCGAGCAGTACTTC. V is TRBV6-5 and J is TRBJ2-7, with 9 bases identical to TRBD2. Germline V gives CDR1 MNHEY, CDR2 SVGAGI. J was trimmed by 6 bases and V by 8 bases; bases with no gene match: 11. The CDR3 spans 14 residues.

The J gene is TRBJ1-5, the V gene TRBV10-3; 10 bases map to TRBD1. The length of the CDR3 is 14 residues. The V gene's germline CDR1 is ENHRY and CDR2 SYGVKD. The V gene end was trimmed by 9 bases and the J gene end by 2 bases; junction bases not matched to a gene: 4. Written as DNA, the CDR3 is TGTGCCATTGGGACAGGGGACGGCAATCAGCCCCAGCATTTT. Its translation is CAIGTGDGNQPQHF.

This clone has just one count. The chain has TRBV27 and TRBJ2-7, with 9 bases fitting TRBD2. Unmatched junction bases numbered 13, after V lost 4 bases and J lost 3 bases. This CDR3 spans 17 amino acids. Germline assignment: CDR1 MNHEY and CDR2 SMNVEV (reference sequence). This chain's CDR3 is CASSSPRGSGSLYEQYF. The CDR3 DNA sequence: TGTGCCAGCAGTTCGCCCCGAGGTAGCGGGAGCCTCTACGAGCAGTACTTC.

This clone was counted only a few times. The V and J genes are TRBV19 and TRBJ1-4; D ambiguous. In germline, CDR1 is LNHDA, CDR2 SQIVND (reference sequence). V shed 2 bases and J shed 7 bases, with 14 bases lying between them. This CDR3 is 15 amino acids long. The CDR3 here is CASSITPRKGEKLFF. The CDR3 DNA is TGTGCCAGTAGTATAACCCCGAGGAAGGGTGAAAAACTGTTTTTT.

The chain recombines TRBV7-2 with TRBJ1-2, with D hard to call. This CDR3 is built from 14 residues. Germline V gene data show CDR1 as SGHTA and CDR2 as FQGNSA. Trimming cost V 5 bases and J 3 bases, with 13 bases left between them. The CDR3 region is CASSPRRSDYGYTF. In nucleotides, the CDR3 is TGTGCCAGCAGCCCCCGTCGGTCGGACTATGGCTACACCTTC.

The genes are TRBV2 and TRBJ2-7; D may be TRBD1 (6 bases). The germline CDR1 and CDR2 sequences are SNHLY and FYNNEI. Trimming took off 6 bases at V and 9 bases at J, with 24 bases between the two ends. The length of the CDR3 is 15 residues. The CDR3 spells CASSDSGTRVGRQYF. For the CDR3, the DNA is TGTGCCAGCAGCGACTCCGGGACACGGGTTGGGCGGCAGTACTTC.